These 29 T cell receptor beta chains were sequenced from one sample in a study of tumor-infiltrating lymphocytes in localized non-small cell lung cancer (dated by TCRdb to about 2021). Preparation of the library involved the immunoSEQ multiplex PCR assay. Sourced from immuneACCESS, this table was stored by TCRdb with only in-frame sequences that have V and J called. A share of the clones is absent; for the studies checked, an unresolved V gene accounts for under half, and the remainder has no known explanation. This sample lists about 23,000 clones; about two thirds were detected once. The ten largest make up roughly 15% of the sample. Input material: lung tumor tissue. These TCRs come from a human donor with non-small cell lung cancer.

This clone was recorded many times. This chain links TRBV2 with TRBJ1-5; 7 bases are shared with TRBD1. With V trimmed by 1 base and J by 3 bases, 9 bases remained unmatched. Germline V gene lookup returns CDR1 SNHLY and CDR2 FYNNEI. This CDR3 region has 17 residues. The CDR3 bases are TGTGCCAGCAGTGAAGGGAGCCCGGGACAGATCAATCAGCCCCAGCATTTT. Residues: CASSEGSPGQINQPQHF. The variable domain in full, with the rest retrieved from reference TRBV2 and TRBJ1-5, is EPEVTQTPSHQVTQMGQEVILRCVPISNHLYFYWYRQILGQKVEFLVSFYNNEISEKSEIFDDQFSVERPDGSNFTLKIRSTKLEDSAMYFCASSEGSPGQINQPQHFGDGTRLSIL.

This CDR3 is CASSLGGPRTGVEAFF. The CDR3 DNA sequence: TGTGCCAGCAGCTTGGGGGGACCCCGGACAGGGGTTGAAGCTTTCTTT. The rearrangement joins TRBV5-4 to TRBJ1-1; 9 positions agree with TRBD1. CDR3 length: 16 amino acids. Per germline, CDR1 SGHNT and CDR2 YYREEE (reference sequence). Trimming removed 0 bases from V and 7 bases from J; junction bases left unmatched: 10.

The chain has TRBV5-1 and TRBJ1-1, with D hard to call. The V gene lost 0 bases and the J gene lost 11 bases, with 17 bases spanning the gap. CDR3 length: 14 amino acids. The germline gives CDR1 SGHRS, CDR2 YFSETQ. Written as DNA, the CDR3 is TGCGCCAGCAGCTTGGTGGAGGGAGCGGCAAGGGCTTTCTTT. The encoded protein is CASSLVEGAARAFF.

Relative to its sample, this clone is medium-sized (0.01 to 0.1%). The chain combines TRBV7-2 with TRBJ2-2, with D unclear. Trimming removed 3 bases at V and 6 bases at J, with 5 bases between. CDR3 length: 12 residues. Germline CDR1 SGHTA, CDR2 FQGNSA. The CDR3 protein is CASSFNPGELFF. The CDR3 DNA reads as TGTGCCAGCAGCTTTAATCCCGGGGAGCTGTTTTTT. Complete variable domain (other parts from reference TRBV7-2 and TRBJ2-2): GAGVSQSPSNKVTEKGKDVELRCDPISGHTALYWYRQSLGQGLEFLIYFQGNSAPDKSGLPSDRFSAERTGGSVSTLTIQRTQQEDSAVYLCASSFNPGELFFGEGSRLTVL.

The V call is TRBV27, the J call TRBJ2-3, with D tentatively TRBD2 (6 bases). This CDR3 spans 15 amino acids. Per the germline V gene, CDR1 is MNHEY and CDR2 is SMNVEV (reference sequence). V was clipped by 5 bases and J by 3 bases, with 15 bases between them. This CDR3 is CASSSLGGGTDTQYF. Here the CDR3 DNA reads TGTGCCAGCAGTAGTTTAGGCGGAGGGACAGATACGCAGTATTTT.

This chain uses TRBV6-1 with TRBJ2-1, with 7 nucleotides matching TRBD2. Trimming at V came to 2 bases and at J to 3 bases, leaving 7 bases not matched to a gene. Looked up from germline, CDR1 is MNHNS and CDR2 is SASEGT. The CDR3 has 16 residues. The CDR3 loop reads CASSESPSGLYNEQFF. CDR3 DNA: TGTGCCAGCAGTGAATCTCCTAGCGGACTCTACAATGAGCAGTTCTTC.

The chain employs TRBV2 and TRBJ1-5, with unresolved D. The CDR3 is 13 residues long. Trimming stripped 7 bases from V and 6 bases from J, with 13 bases between. Germline V lookup: CDR1 SNHLY, CDR2 FYNNEI. The CDR3 loop is CASTENTRQPQHF. The CDR3 DNA sequence: TGTGCCAGCACGGAGAATACGCGTCAGCCCCAGCATTTT.

A few counts support this clone. This chain uses TRBV20-1 with TRBJ2-7; D is undetermined. In germline, CDR1 is DFQATT, CDR2 SNEGSKA (reference sequence). Trimming removed 2 bases at V and 4 bases at J, with 6 bases between. The CDR3 loop spans 11 amino acids. CDR3: CSARSDYEQYF. CDR3 sequence (DNA): TGCAGTGCTAGAAGCGATTACGAGCAGTACTTC.

This rearrangement joins TRBV7-3 to TRBJ2-3, with D maybe TRBD1 (5 bases). V lost 2 bases and J 4 bases, leaving 10 bases between the germline ends. Germline lookup yields CDR1 SGHTA and CDR2 FQGTGA. The CDR3 loop spans 14 amino acids. CDR3 residues: CASSLQGLSDTQYF. The CDR3 DNA is TGTGCCAGCAGCTTACAGGGTTTATCAGATACGCAGTATTTT.

The genes are TRBV7-2 and TRBJ2-7, with unresolved D. From germline, CDR1 is SGHTA and CDR2 FQGNSA. This CDR3 contains 14 residues. Trimming removed 3 bases from V and 0 bases from J, with 9 bases in between. CDR3 amino acids: CASSLGRSSYEQYF. The CDR3 bases are TGTGCCAGCAGCTTGGGCAGAAGCTCCTACGAGCAGTACTTC.

The CDR3 DNA reads TGTGCCAGCAGCTTAGCGAGCACCGGGACAGTGACCTATGGCTACACCTTC. Protein sequence: CASSLASTGTVTYGYTF. V and J are TRBV7-2 and TRBJ1-2; 7 bases map to TRBD1. V shed 0 bases, J shed 4 bases, and the junction held 11 bases outside the gene matches. The CDR3 is 17 residues long. Germline loops: CDR1 SGHTA, CDR2 FQGNSA.

The chain combines TRBV10-3 with TRBJ2-7; 12 nucleotides line up with TRBD1. Per germline, CDR1 ENHRY and CDR2 SYGVKD. Trimming took 6 bases from V and 7 from J; bases not matched to a gene: 7. The CDR3 runs to 14 residues. CDR3 sequence: CAIRGGDRGQEQYF. As DNA, the CDR3 is TGTGCCATCAGGGGGGGGGACAGGGGGCAAGAGCAGTACTTC.

This clone counts as medium-sized. The chain uses TRBV7-6 and TRBJ2-2; possible D gene TRBD1, 5 bases. CDR3 length: 14 residues. V was pared by 1 base and J by 4 bases, with 7 bases between. Germline CDR1 SGHVS, CDR2 FNYEAQ. CDR3 region: CASSLVGATGELFF. The CDR3 coding sequence is TGTGCCAGCAGCTTAGTTGGGGCCACCGGGGAGCTGTTTTTT.

The V gene is TRBV9, the J gene TRBJ2-1, with D unclear. Germline assignment: CDR1 SGDLS and CDR2 YYNGEE. The CDR3 loop spans 15 amino acids. Between the trimmed V and J ends, which lost 0 bases and 4 bases, there was a span of 11 bases. For the CDR3, the DNA is TGTGCCAGCAGCGTAGCTGTTGCGTTGTACAATGAGCAGTTCTTC. It encodes CASSVAVALYNEQFF.

This chain uses TRBV18 with TRBJ2-7, with TRBD2 identical over 15 bases. The CDR3 loop spans 15 amino acids. V shed 4 bases, J shed 7 bases, and the junction held 5 bases outside the gene matches. Germline assignment: CDR1 KGHSH and CDR2 LQKENI. The CDR3 here is CASSQGLAGGREQYF. In DNA form, the CDR3 reads TGTGCCAGCTCACAAGGACTAGCGGGAGGGCGGGAGCAGTACTTC.

The CDR3 nucleotides read TGCGCCAGCAGCCGACCCCGGGCGAGCGGGAGGGCCGGTGAGCAGTTCTTC. It is translated as CASSRPRASGRAGEQFF. The chain joins TRBV4-1 to TRBJ2-1, with 10 bases that match TRBD2. Trimming removed 4 bases from V and 9 bases from J; junction bases left unmatched: 15. The CDR3 is made up of 17 amino acids. CDR1 MGHRA and CDR2 YSYEKL come from the germline V gene.

The chain recombines TRBV5-4 with TRBJ2-1; TRBD2 aligns across 7 bases. In germline, CDR1 is SGHNT, CDR2 YYREEE (reference sequence). This CDR3 has 14 residues. Trimming removed 3 bases from V and 6 bases from J; junction bases left unmatched: 6. CDR3 in amino acids: CASSSGTTVNEQFF. In DNA, the CDR3 is TGTGCCAGCAGCTCCGGGACTACAGTCAATGAGCAGTTCTTC.

The chain joins TRBV7-8 to TRBJ2-7, with D perhaps matching TRBD2 (6 bases). V shed 2 bases and J shed 1 base, with 15 bases lying between them. Germline loops: CDR1 SGHVS, CDR2 FQNEAQ. The CDR3 sequence is 16 residues long. CDR3 sequence: CASSLTAGTGSYEQYF. For the CDR3, the DNA is TGTGCCAGCAGCTTAACTGCCGGGACTGGGTCCTACGAGCAGTACTTC.

The chain is built from TRBV2 and TRBJ1-5; D remains unclear. The CDR3 has 15 amino acids. Trimming removed 2 bases at V and 1 base at J, with 9 bases between. CDR1 and CDR2 (germline): SNHLY, FYNNEI. CDR3 in DNA: TGTGCCAGCAGTGAACGGGAGTGGAGCAATCAGCCCCAGCATTTT. Translating gives CASSEREWSNQPQHF.

The genes are TRBV2 and TRBJ2-3; perhaps TRBD2 as D (5 bases). Germline CDR1 SNHLY, CDR2 FYNNEI. Between the trimmed V and J ends, which lost 1 base and 2 bases, there was a span of 10 bases. This CDR3 has 15 amino acids. CDR3 nucleotides: TGTGCCAGCAGTGAAGGTAGCGCCTACACAGATACGCAGTATTTT. The encoded protein is CASSEGSAYTDTQYF.

The chain uses TRBV11-2 and TRBJ2-1, with D perhaps TRBD1 (5 bases). Germline V gives CDR1 SGHAT, CDR2 FQNNGV. The germline V and J ends were trimmed by 5 bases and 0 bases, with 14 bases remaining between them. The CDR3 has 16 residues. In DNA form, the CDR3 reads TGTGCCAGCAGCCCAACTCGCGGACACTCCTACAATGAGCAGTTCTTC. It is translated as CASSPTRGHSYNEQFF.

V gene TRBV27 combines with J gene TRBJ1-5; the match to TRBD1 covers 7 bases. CDR1 is MNHEY, CDR2 SMNVEV, per germline (reference sequence). The CDR3 is 14 amino acids. V trimming: 0 bases; J trimming: 7 bases; junction bases outside the gene matches: 3. The CDR3 region is CASSLSGTAQPQHF. The DNA of the CDR3 is TGTGCCAGCAGTTTATCGGGGACAGCCCAGCCCCAGCATTTT.

A single count supports this clone. The rearrangement uses TRBV2 and TRBJ2-1; the D gene is possibly TRBD2 (6 bases). The CDR3 contains 15 residues. The ends were cut back, 2 bases at V and 6 bases at J, with 14 bases in the middle. CDR1 is SNHLY and CDR2 is FYNNEI in the germline V gene. CDR3 nucleotides: TGTGCCAGCAGTGAAAGGGAGACTAGTGGCAATGAGCAGTTCTTC. It is translated as CASSERETSGNEQFF.

V is TRBV6-5 and J is TRBJ1-5; the D is unclear. The CDR3 loop spans 12 amino acids. The germline CDR1 and CDR2 sequences are MNHEY and SVGAGI. Trimming stripped 5 bases from V and 8 bases from J, with 10 bases between. CDR3 residues: CASSQRLEPQHF. CDR3 in DNA: TGTGCCAGCAGTCAAAGGTTGGAGCCCCAGCATTTT.

This clone was observed once. This chain links TRBV18 with TRBJ2-3; 13 bases line up with TRBD2. Trimming removed 4 bases from V and 5 bases from J; junction bases left unmatched: 6. CDR3 length: 16 amino acids. CDR1 and CDR2 (germline): KGHSH, LQKENI. The CDR3 bases are TGTGCCAGCTCACGCCTGGGGACTAGCGGGATAGATACGCAGTATTTT. It encodes CASSRLGTSGIDTQYF.

V is TRBV27 and J is TRBJ1-4; D not resolved. Germline assignment: CDR1 MNHEY and CDR2 SMNVEV (reference sequence). V was cut by 10 bases and J by 3 bases, with 12 bases left in between. The CDR3 loop spans 13 amino acids. The CDR3 here is CATDRWANEKLFF. For the CDR3, the DNA is TGTGCCACAGACCGCTGGGCTAATGAAAAACTGTTTTTT. Complete variable domain (other parts from reference TRBV27 and TRBJ1-4): EAQVTQNPRYLITVTGKKLTVTCSQNMNHEYMSWYRQDPGLGLRQIYYSMNVEVTDKGDVPEGYKVSRKEKRNFPLILESPSPNQTSLYFCATDRWANEKLFFGSGTQLSVL.

V gene TRBV7-2 combines with J gene TRBJ2-2; perhaps TRBD2 as D (6 bases). This CDR3 has 15 residues. CDR1 is SGHTA and CDR2 is FQGNSA in the germline V gene. The V gene lost 5 bases and the J gene lost 7 bases, with 17 bases spanning the gap. The CDR3 coding sequence is TGTGCCAGCAGCCCCCGGGACTTCGGAGGCGGGGAGCTGTTTTTT. Translation: CASSPRDFGGGELFF.

This clone showed up just once. The chain uses TRBV28 and TRBJ1-5, with D maybe TRBD1 (5 bases). The length of the CDR3 is 12 residues. The ends were cut back, 3 bases at V and 9 bases at J, with 9 bases in the middle. Germline V gene data show CDR1 as MDHEN and CDR2 as SYDVKM. The CDR3 is CASSFQGRPQHF. DNA for the CDR3: TGTGCCAGCAGTTTTCAGGGTCGGCCCCAGCATTTT.

The chain recombines TRBV4-1 with TRBJ1-2; no reliable D call. V was trimmed by 1 base and J by 0 bases, leaving 12 bases between them. Per the germline V gene, CDR1 is MGHRA and CDR2 is YSYEKL. The CDR3 spans 16 residues. CDR3 protein: CASSQGSGLANYGYTF. The CDR3 DNA sequence: TGCGCCAGCAGCCAAGGCTCAGGATTAGCTAACTATGGCTACACCTTC.